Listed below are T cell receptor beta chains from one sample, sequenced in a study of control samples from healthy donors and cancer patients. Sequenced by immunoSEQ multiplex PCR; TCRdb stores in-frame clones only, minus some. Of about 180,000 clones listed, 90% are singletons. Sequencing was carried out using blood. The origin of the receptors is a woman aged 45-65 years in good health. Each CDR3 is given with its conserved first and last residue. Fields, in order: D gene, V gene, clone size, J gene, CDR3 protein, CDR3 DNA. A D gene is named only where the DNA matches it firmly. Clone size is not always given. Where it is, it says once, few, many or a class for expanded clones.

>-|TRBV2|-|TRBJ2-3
CASSDTAAFFSTDTQYF
TGTGCCAGCAGTGATACGGCAGCCTTCTTCTCAACAGATACGCAGTATTTT
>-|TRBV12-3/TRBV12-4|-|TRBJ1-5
CASNRAGNQPQHF
TGTGCCAGCAATCGGGCAGGTAATCAGCCCCAGCATTTT
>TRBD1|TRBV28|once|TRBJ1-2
CASRGYRGDYGYTF
TGTGCCAGCAGGGGATACAGGGGGGACTATGGCTACACCTTC
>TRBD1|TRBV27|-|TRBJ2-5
CAIYDRAMLETQYF
TGTGCCATATATGACAGGGCAATGTTAGAGACCCAGTACTTC
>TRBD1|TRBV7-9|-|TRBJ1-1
CASSHPTGLAFF
TGTGCCAGCAGCCATCCGACAGGGTTAGCTTTCTTT
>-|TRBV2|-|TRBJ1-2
CASSESGRGYTF
TGTGCCAGCAGTGAATCTGGACGGGGCTACACCTTC
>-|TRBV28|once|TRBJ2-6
CASSRFSGANVLTF
TGTGCCAGCAGCCGATTCTCTGGGGCCAACGTCCTGACTTTC
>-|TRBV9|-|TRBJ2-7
CASSVVEGSYEQYF
TGTGCCAGCAGCGTAGTAGAGGGCTCCTACGAGCAGTACTTC
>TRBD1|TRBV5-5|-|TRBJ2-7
CASSIATGEHEQYF
TGTGCCAGCAGCATCGCTACAGGGGAACACGAGCAGTACTTC
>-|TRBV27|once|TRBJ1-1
CASRNVEGSLNTEAFF
TGTGCCAGCAGAAACGTAGAAGGGAGCTTGAACACTGAAGCTTTCTTT
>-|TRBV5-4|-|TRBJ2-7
CASSYGRGERNEQYF
TGTGCCAGCAGCTATGGACGTGGGGAGAGAAACGAGCAGTACTTC
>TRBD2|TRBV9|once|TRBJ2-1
CASRRASGSNEQFF
TGTGCCAGCCGCCGGGCTAGCGGGAGCAATGAGCAGTTCTTC
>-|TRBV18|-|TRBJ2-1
CASSLRASPSYNEQFF
TGTGCCAGCTCACTACGAGCTAGCCCCTCCTACAATGAGCAGTTCTTC
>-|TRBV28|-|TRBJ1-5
CASSPSDTYQPQHF
TGTGCCAGCAGTCCCTCGGACACCTATCAGCCCCAGCATTTT
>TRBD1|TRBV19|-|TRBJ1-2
CATKALIRDRYNYGYTF
TGTGCCACCAAAGCTTTAATCCGGGACAGGTATAACTATGGCTACACCTTC
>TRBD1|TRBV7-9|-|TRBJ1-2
CASTRTGHNYYGYTF
TGTGCCAGCACTCGGACAGGTCACAATTACTATGGCTACACCTTC
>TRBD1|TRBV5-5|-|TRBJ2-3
CASSSIQGNTQYF
TGTGCCAGCAGCTCGATACAGGGGAATACGCAGTATTTT
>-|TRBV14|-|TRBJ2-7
CASSPRGQLYEQYF
TGTGCCAGCAGCCCCCGCGGTCAGCTCTACGAGCAGTACTTC
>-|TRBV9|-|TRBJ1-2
CASSVDARTFGYTF
TGTGCCAGCAGCGTAGACGCCCGGACATTCGGCTACACCTTC
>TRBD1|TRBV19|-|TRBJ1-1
CASSSPRTGLQTEAFF
TGTGCCAGTAGTAGCCCCCGGACAGGGCTGCAAACTGAAGCTTTCTTT
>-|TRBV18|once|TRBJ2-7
CASSPPGQERDEQYF
TGTGCCAGCTCACCACCGGGGCAGGAAAGAGACGAGCAGTACTTC
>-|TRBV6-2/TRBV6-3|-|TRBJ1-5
CASSYGAQPQHF
TGTGCCAGCAGTTACGGGGCCCAGCCCCAGCATTTT
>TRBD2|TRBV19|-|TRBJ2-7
CASSRLAGGSYEQYF
TGTGCCAGTAGTCGACTAGCGGGGGGCTCCTACGAGCAGTACTTC
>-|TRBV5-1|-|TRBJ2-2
CASSLAGALTGELFF
TGCGCCAGCAGCTTGGCGGGGGCCTTGACCGGGGAGCTGTTTTTT
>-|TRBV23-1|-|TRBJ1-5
CASSQSGKLPGPQHF
TGCGCCAGCAGTCAATCTGGGAAGTTACCGGGTCCCCAGCATTTT